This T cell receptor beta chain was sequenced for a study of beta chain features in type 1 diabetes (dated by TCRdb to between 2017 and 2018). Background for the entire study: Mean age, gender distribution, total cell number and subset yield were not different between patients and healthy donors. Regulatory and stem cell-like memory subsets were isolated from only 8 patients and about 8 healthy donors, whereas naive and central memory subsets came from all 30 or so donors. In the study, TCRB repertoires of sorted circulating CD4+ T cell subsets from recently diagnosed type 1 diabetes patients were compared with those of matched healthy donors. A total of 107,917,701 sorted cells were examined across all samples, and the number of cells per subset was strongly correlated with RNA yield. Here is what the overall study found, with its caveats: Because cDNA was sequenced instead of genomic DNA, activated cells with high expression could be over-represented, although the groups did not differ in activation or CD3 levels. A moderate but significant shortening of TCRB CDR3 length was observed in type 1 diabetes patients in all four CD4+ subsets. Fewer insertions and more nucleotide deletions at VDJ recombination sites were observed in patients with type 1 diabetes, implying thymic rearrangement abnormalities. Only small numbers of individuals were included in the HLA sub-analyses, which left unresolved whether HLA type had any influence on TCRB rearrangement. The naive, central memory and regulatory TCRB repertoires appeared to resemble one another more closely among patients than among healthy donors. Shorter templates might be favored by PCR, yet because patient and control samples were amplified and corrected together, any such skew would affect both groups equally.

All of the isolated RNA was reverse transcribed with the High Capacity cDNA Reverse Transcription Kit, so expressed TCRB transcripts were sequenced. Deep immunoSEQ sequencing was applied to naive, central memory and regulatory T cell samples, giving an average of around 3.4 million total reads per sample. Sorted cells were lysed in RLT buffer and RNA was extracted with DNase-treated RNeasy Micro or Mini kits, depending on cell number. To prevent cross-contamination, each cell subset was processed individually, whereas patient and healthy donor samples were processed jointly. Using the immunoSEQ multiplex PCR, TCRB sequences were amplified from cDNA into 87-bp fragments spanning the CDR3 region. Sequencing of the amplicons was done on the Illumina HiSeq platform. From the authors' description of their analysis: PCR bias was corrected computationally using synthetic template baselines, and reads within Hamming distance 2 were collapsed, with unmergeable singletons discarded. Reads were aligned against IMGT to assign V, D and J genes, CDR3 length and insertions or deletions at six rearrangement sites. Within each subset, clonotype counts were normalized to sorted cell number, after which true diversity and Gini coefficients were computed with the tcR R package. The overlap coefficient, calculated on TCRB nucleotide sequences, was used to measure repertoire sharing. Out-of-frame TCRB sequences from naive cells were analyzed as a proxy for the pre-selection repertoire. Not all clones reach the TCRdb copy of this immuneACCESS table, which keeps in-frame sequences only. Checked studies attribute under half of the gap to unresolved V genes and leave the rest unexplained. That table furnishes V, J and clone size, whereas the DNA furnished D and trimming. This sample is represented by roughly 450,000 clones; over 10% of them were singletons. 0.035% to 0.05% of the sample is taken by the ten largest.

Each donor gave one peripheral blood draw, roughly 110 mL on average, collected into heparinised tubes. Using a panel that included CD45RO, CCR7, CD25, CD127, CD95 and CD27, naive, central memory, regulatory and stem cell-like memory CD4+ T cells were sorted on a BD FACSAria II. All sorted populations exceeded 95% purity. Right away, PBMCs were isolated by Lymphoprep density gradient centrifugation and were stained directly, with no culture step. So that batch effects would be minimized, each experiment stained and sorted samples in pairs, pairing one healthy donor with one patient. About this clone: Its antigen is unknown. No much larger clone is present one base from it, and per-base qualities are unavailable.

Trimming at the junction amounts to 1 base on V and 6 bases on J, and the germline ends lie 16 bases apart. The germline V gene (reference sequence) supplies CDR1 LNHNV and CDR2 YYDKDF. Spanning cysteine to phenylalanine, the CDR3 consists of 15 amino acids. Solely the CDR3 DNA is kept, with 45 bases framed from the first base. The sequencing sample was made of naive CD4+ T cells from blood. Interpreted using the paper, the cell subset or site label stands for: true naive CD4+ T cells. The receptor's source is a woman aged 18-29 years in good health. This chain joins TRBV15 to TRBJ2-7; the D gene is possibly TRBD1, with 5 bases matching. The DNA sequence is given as TGTGCCACCAGCAGAGCCCCCAGGGCGTCTGCCGAGCAGTACTTC. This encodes CATSRAPRASAEQYF.